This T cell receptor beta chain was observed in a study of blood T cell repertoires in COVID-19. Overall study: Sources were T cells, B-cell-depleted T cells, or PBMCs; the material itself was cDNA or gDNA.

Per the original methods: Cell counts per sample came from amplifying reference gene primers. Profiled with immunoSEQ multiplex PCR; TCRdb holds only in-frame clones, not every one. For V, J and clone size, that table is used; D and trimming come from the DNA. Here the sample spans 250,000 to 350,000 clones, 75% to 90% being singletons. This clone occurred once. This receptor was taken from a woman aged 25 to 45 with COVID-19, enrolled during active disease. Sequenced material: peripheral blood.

The CDR3 bases are TGCGCCAGCAGCCCAGAGGGCGCATACCGCACCATTGAAGCTTTCTTT. It translates to CASSPEGAYRTIEAFF. The chain is built from TRBV4-1 and TRBJ1-1, with no clear D. This CDR3 has 16 residues. In germline, CDR1 is MGHRA, CDR2 YSYEKL. V lost 4 bases and J lost 7, with 22 bases in between.